The subject of this entry is one T cell receptor beta chain. Unique molecular identifiers were incorporated into the prepared TCRbeta library. TCRdb passed the PCR reads through MiXCR, listing each CDR3 protein once. Among about 360,000 distinct CDR3 sequences listed, about an eighth were seen once. The data are from a study of T-cell reconstitution after alpha-beta-depleted transplantation in children. Germline values: CDR1 SQVTM, CDR2 ANQGSEA. V lost 5 bases and J lost 0, with 7 bases in between. This CDR3 has 12 residues. The chain combines TRBV29-1 with TRBJ1-1; the D is unclear. The specimen comprised PBMCs, sampled from the stem cell graft. The sequence was collected from a human donor who donated a stem cell graft to a child with Fanconi anemia. The CDR3 region has the DNA TGCAGCGTTAATACGATGAACACTGAAGCTTTCTTT. Encoded protein: CSVNTMNTEAFF.